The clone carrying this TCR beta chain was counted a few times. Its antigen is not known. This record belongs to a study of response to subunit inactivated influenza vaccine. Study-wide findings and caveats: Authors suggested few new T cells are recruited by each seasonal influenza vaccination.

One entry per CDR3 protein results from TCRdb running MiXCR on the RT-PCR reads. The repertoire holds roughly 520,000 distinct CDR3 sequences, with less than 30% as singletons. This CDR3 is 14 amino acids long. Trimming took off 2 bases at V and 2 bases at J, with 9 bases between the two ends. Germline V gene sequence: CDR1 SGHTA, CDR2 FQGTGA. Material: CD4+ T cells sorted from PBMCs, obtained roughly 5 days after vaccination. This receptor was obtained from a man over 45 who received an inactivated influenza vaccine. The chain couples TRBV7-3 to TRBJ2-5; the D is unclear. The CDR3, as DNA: TGTGCCAGCAGCTTATACGGACCTCAAGAGACCCAGTACTTC. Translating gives CASSLYGPQETQYF.